This T cell receptor (beta chain) was identified during a study of beta chain features in type 1 diabetes. The CDR3 runs 12 residues. Between the trimmed V and J ends, which lost 4 bases and 7 bases, there was a span of 11 bases. From germline, CDR1 is SGHRS and CDR2 YFSETQ. Expressed TCRB transcripts got sequenced, as all isolated RNA was reverse transcribed. Assay used: immunoSEQ multiplex PCR; TCRdb lists only in-frame clones, some missing. The sample has about 740,000 clones, 13% seen once. Study-wide findings and caveats: Among patients with Type 1 diabetes, TCRB CDR3s were moderately but significantly shorter in every one of the four CD4+ subsets. It was among patients, rather than healthy donors, that naive, central memory and Treg TCRB repertoires appeared more similar.

This clone has just a few counts. Antigen specificity is unknown. The source is a man between 18 and 35 years old with type 1 diabetes. The V call is TRBV5-1, the J call TRBJ1-2; TRBD1 is a possible D gene (6 bases). The sample taken for sequencing was naive CD4+ T cells from blood. CDR3 in amino acids: CASSVDRTGYTF. CDR3 DNA: TGCGCCAGCAGCGTGGACAGAACTGGCTACACCTTC.